The 21 T cell receptor beta chains below come from one sample, sequenced in a study of T-cell memory formation after mild COVID-19. TCRdb used MiXCR to reprocess the 5' RACE reads, holding one entry per CDR3 protein. Of over 250,000 distinct CDR3 sequences in the sample, 15% to 20% were seen once. The sample taken for sequencing was PBMCs or a T cell subset sorted from them (not recorded which). The receptors were gathered from a man between 18 and 35 years old who had mild COVID-19 (a few samples of this study predate the infection). Cell type and time point are not known.

In its sample, this clonotype was seen many times. V gene TRBV7-2 combines with J gene TRBJ2-3; D may be TRBD1 (6 bases). The CDR3 covers 16 residues. Trimming cost V 1 base and J 0 bases, with 11 bases left between them. In germline, CDR1 is SGHTA, CDR2 FQGNSA. This CDR3 reads CASSLGDRLSTDTQYF. CDR3 in DNA: TGTGCCAGCAGCTTAGGAGACAGGCTTAGCACAGATACGCAGTATTTT.

In this sample, this clonotype turned up a few times. The chain links TRBV5-4 to TRBJ2-1, with D perhaps TRBD2 (5 bases). V shed 1 base and J shed 0 bases, with 11 bases lying between them. The CDR3 is 16 residues long. Per germline, CDR1 SGHNT and CDR2 YYREEE (reference sequence). The CDR3 sequence is CASSLQQGSSYNEQFF. CDR3 nucleotide sequence: TGTGCCAGCAGCTTGCAACAAGGGAGCTCCTACAATGAGCAGTTCTTC.

This clonotype was seen ten or more times. This chain links TRBV9 with TRBJ2-3, with 9 nucleotides matching TRBD1. The CDR3 is 17 amino acids. V was pared by 3 bases and J by 3 bases, with 11 bases of the junction left unmatched. Germline V gene lookup returns CDR1 SGDLS and CDR2 YYNGEE. In DNA form, the CDR3 reads TGTGCCAGCAGCGCGATGACAGGGGGGTTCGGAACAGATACGCAGTATTTT. This encodes CASSAMTGGFGTDTQYF.

The V call is TRBV10-1, the J call TRBJ2-7; 8 nucleotides align to TRBD2. The V gene end was trimmed by 11 bases and the J gene end by 6 bases; junction bases not matched to a gene: 21. Germline-derived CDR1 and CDR2 are WNHNN and SYGVQD (reference sequence). The CDR3 length is 16 residues. The DNA for the CDR3 is TGCGCCGGTCCCTCCTTGACTAGCGCCGAGGTTGGCGAGCAGTACTTC. Amino acid sequence: CAGPSLTSAEVGEQYF.

This chain connects TRBV4-1 to TRBJ2-2, with 9 bases matching TRBD1. The CDR3 totals 15 residues. Trimming removed 2 bases from V and 6 bases from J; junction bases left unmatched: 4. The germline gives CDR1 MGHRA, CDR2 YSYEKL. CDR3 bases: TGCGCCAGCAGCCAACTACAGGGGGCGGCCGGGGAGCTGTTTTTT. Amino acid sequence: CASSQLQGAAGELFF.

This clonotype showed up many times. The V gene is TRBV6-5, the J gene TRBJ2-7; TRBD1 aligns across 7 bases. The ends lost 5 bases at V and 5 bases at J; junction bases unmatched: 6. Germline V gives CDR1 MNHEY, CDR2 SVGAGI. The CDR3 runs to 13 residues. The CDR3 spells CASSRQGIHEQYF. CDR3 sequence (DNA): TGTGCCAGCAGTCGACAGGGCATCCACGAGCAGTACTTC.

This clonotype was observed a handful of times. J is TRBJ2-3 and V is TRBV19, with TRBD2 matching over 8 bases. V was clipped by 3 bases and J by 6 bases; unmatched bases: 5. This CDR3 comprises 14 residues. Germline V CDR1 and CDR2: LNHDA, SQIVND (reference sequence). The CDR3 nucleotides read TGTGCCAGTAGTATGGCGGGGGGTCCGGATACGCAGTATTTT. The encoded protein is CASSMAGGPDTQYF.

The chain employs TRBV5-6 and TRBJ2-4, with TRBD1 matching over 7 bases. V shed 1 base and J 6 bases; nucleotides not matched to a gene: 4. Germline CDR1 and CDR2: SGHDT and YYEEEE. This CDR3 has 14 residues. The DNA of the CDR3 is TGTGCCAGCAGCTTGACAGGGGCCCGAAACATTCAGTACTTC. Its protein is CASSLTGARNIQYF. The entire variable domain, with the rest obtained from reference TRBV5-6 and TRBJ2-4, is as follows: DAGVTQSPTHLIKTRGQQVTLRCSPKSGHDTVSWYQQALGQGPQFIFQYYEEEERQRGNFPDRFSGHQFPNYSSELNVNALLLGDSALYLCASSLTGARNIQYFGAGTRLSVL.

This clonotype has only a few counts. This chain connects TRBV5-5 to TRBJ1-5; D remains unclear. The CDR3 loop spans 14 amino acids. Germline CDR1 and CDR2: SGHKS and YYEKEE (reference sequence). Trimming cost V 1 base and J 3 bases, with 8 bases left between them. The CDR3 DNA is TGTGCCAGCAGCTTGAGGCAGGTCAATCAGCCCCAGCATTTT. This gives the protein CASSLRQVNQPQHF.

V and J are TRBV5-1 and TRBJ2-6, with D maybe TRBD1 (6 bases). V was clipped by 3 bases and J by 2 bases, with 6 bases between them. The CDR3 extends over 14 amino acids. Germline V gene lookup returns CDR1 SGHRS and CDR2 YFSETQ. The CDR3 sequence: CASSWTAGANVLTF. The CDR3 DNA reads TGCGCCAGCAGCTGGACAGCTGGGGCCAACGTCCTGACTTTC.

This clonotype appeared many times. The chain joins TRBV7-8 to TRBJ2-2; perhaps TRBD2 as D (5 bases). Germline V gene data show CDR1 as SGHVS and CDR2 as FQNEAQ. Trimming left V 10 bases short and J 1 base short, with 10 bases between. The CDR3 loop spans 13 amino acids. CDR3 DNA: TGTGCCACAGAGGAGGAGAACACCGGGGAGCTGTTTTTT. Its protein is CATEEENTGELFF.

This clonotype has more than one count but fewer than ten. This chain joins TRBV20-1 and TRBJ1-4; 9 bases agree with TRBD1. The V gene's germline CDR1 is DFQATT and CDR2 SNEGSKA (reference sequence). The CDR3 is 15 amino acids. Trimming removed 3 bases from V and 6 bases from J; junction bases left unmatched: 8. The CDR3 spells CSARDPGQGDEKLFF. CDR3 DNA sequence: TGCAGTGCTAGGGACCCGGGACAGGGAGATGAAAAACTGTTTTTT.

This clonotype was seen only a few times. The V call is TRBV7-6, the J call TRBJ2-3; D may be TRBD1 (5 bases). The CDR3 has 16 residues. V lost 5 bases to trimming and J lost 4 bases, with 19 bases between them. Per the germline V gene, CDR1 is SGHVS and CDR2 is FNYEAQ. CDR3 loop: CASSPAFRQGADTQYF. The CDR3 region has the DNA TGTGCCAGCAGCCCGGCTTTCAGGCAGGGCGCAGATACGCAGTATTTT.

This clonotype was counted many times. V usage is TRBV29-1 and J usage is TRBJ2-3; the D gene is possibly TRBD2 (6 bases). V dropped 3 bases and J dropped 1 base, with 8 bases sitting between them. The length of the CDR3 is 13 residues. Germline values: CDR1 SQVTM, CDR2 ANQGSEA. This chain's CDR3 is CSVETGGTDTQYF. In DNA form, the CDR3 reads TGCAGCGTTGAGACGGGGGGCACAGATACGCAGTATTTT.

This chain links TRBV9 with TRBJ2-6; 8 positions agree with TRBD1. Germline V gene lookup returns CDR1 SGDLS and CDR2 YYNGEE. V was pared by 0 bases and J by 0 bases, with 11 bases of the junction left unmatched. The CDR3 extends over 20 amino acids. Here the CDR3 DNA reads TGTGCCAGCAGCGTAGTCGTAGGACAGGGCCCACTCTCTGGGGCCAACGTCCTGACTTTC. Its translation: CASSVVVGQGPLSGANVLTF.

V is TRBV30 and J is TRBJ1-2, with 7 bases matching TRBD1. Germline CDR1 and CDR2: GTSNPN and SVGIG (reference sequence). Trimming took 3 bases from V and 4 from J; bases not matched to a gene: 2. CDR3 length equals 12 residues. The CDR3 region has the DNA TGTGCCTGGAGGACAGGGAGCTATGGCTACACCTTC. It translates to CAWRTGSYGYTF. Filled out from reference TRBV30 and TRBJ1-2, the complete variable domain reads SQTIHQWPATLVQPVGSPLSLECTVEGTSNPNLYWYRQAAGRGLQLLFYSVGIGQISSEVPQNLSASRPQDRQFILSSKKLLLSDSGFYLCAWRTGSYGYTFGSGTRLTVV.

The sample holds a few counts of this clonotype. The chain employs TRBV6-5 and TRBJ1-1; no reliable D call. The length of the CDR3 is 13 residues. CDR1 MNHEY and CDR2 SVGAGI come from the germline V gene. V dropped 2 bases and J dropped 4 bases, with 8 bases sitting between them. The CDR3: CASSYRWSTEAFF. The CDR3 DNA is TGTGCCAGCAGTTACCGGTGGAGCACTGAAGCTTTCTTT.

This sequence joins TRBV2 and TRBJ2-1; a weak D match, TRBD2 (5 bases). In germline, CDR1 is SNHLY, CDR2 FYNNEI. Trimming removed 7 bases from V and 8 bases from J, with 18 bases in between. The CDR3 extends over 14 amino acids. The CDR3 here is CASTRTLGKDEQFF. In nucleotides, the CDR3 is TGTGCCAGCACCAGGACTCTGGGAAAGGATGAGCAGTTCTTC.

This clonotype was observed many times. The V gene is TRBV29-1, the J gene TRBJ2-7; no clear D gene. This CDR3 is built from 12 residues. V was pared by 6 bases and J by 0 bases, with 9 bases between. Looked up from germline, CDR1 is SQVTM and CDR2 is ANQGSEA. The CDR3 loop reads CSVSSSSYEQYF. The CDR3 DNA follows: TGCAGCGTCTCCAGCTCCTCCTACGAGCAGTACTTC.

This clonotype was recorded many times. The rearrangement uses TRBV20-1 and TRBJ1-2; 9 nucleotides agree with TRBD1. The length of the CDR3 is 12 residues. CDR1 DFQATT and CDR2 SNEGSKA come from the germline V gene (reference sequence). V dropped 6 bases and J dropped 5; count of bases not matched to a gene: 4. The CDR3 here is CSAQTGGYGYTF. The DNA for the CDR3 is TGCAGTGCCCAGACAGGGGGTTATGGCTACACCTTC.

J is TRBJ1-1 and V is TRBV7-2, with a weak D call TRBD1 (5 bases). Germline-derived CDR1 and CDR2 are SGHTA and FQGNSA. Trimming removed 5 bases at V and 0 bases at J, with 16 bases between. CDR3 length: 16 residues. The CDR3 nucleotides read TGTGCCAGCAGCCCCGGCAGGGCCCCACTGAACACTGAAGCTTTCTTT. It is translated as CASSPGRAPLNTEAFF.